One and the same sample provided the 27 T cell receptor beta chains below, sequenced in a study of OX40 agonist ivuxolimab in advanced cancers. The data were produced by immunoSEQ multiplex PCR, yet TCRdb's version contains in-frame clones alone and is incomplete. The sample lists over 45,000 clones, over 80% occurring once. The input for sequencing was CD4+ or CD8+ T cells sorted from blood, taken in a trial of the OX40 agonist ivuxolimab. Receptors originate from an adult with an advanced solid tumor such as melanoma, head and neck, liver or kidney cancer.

The CDR3 bases are TGTGCCAGCAGTTACTTCGCTAGCGGGGGTTCCTACGAGCAGTACTTC. Its protein is CASSYFASGGSYEQYF. The rearrangement links TRBV6-6 to TRBJ2-7; 10 bases fit TRBD2. This CDR3 is built from 16 residues. The germline CDR1 and CDR2 sequences are MNHNY and SVGAGI (reference sequence). V dropped 1 base and J dropped 1; count of bases not matched to a gene: 4.

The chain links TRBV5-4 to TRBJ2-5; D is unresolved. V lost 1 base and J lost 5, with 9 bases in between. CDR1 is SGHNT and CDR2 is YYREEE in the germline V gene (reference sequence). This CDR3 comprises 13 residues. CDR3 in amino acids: CASSLISVETQYF. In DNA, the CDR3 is TGTGCCAGCAGCTTGATAAGTGTTGAGACCCAGTACTTC.

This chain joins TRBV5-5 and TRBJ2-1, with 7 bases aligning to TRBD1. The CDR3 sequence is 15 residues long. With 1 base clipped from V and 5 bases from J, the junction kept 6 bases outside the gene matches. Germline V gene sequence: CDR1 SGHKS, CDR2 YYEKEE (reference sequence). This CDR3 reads CASSLFSGGNNEQFF. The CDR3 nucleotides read TGTGCCAGCAGCTTGTTTTCAGGGGGTAACAATGAGCAGTTCTTC.

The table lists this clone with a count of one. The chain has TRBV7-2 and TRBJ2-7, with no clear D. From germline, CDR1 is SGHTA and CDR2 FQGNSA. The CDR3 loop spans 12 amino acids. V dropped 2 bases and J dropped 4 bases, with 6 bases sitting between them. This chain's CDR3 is CASSLSLYEQYF. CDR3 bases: TGTGCCAGCAGCTTAAGTCTATACGAGCAGTACTTC.

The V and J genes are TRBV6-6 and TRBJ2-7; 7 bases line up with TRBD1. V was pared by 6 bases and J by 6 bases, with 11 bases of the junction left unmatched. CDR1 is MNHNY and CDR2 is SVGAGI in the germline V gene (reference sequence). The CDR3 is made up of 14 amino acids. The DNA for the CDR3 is TGTGCCAGCAGCCCTACAGGGGATGTTGGCGAGCAGTACTTC. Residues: CASSPTGDVGEQYF.

In nucleotides, the CDR3 is TGTGCCAGCAGCTCCCGGCAGGGCCCTGGGGCCAACGTCCTGACTTTC. This translates into CASSSRQGPGANVLTF. This chain connects TRBV7-3 to TRBJ2-6, with D tentatively TRBD1 (5 bases). CDR1 and CDR2 from the germline V gene are SGHTA and FQGTGA. V dropped 4 bases and J dropped 2 bases, with 12 bases sitting between them. The CDR3 contains 16 residues.

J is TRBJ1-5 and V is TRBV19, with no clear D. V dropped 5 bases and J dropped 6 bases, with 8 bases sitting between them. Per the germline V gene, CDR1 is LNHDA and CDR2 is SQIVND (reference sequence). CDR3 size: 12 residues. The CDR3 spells CASSFPLQPQHF. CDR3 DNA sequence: TGTGCCAGTAGTTTCCCGCTTCAGCCCCAGCATTTT.

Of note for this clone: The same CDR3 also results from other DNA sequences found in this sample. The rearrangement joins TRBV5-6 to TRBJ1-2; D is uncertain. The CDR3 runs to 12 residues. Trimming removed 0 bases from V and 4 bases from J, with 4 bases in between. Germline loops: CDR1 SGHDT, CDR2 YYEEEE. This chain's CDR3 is CASSLGVYGYTF. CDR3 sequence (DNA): TGTGCCAGCAGCTTGGGAGTCTATGGCTACACCTTC.

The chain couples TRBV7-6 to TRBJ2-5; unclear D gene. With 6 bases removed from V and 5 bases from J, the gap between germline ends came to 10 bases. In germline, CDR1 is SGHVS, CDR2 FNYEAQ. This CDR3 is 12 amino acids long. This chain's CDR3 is CASRYLGETQYF. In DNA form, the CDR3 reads TGTGCCAGCAGATACCTAGGGGAGACCCAGTACTTC.

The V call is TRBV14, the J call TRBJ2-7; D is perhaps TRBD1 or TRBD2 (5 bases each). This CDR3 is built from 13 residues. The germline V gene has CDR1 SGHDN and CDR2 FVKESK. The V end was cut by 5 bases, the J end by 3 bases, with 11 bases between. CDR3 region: CASSGWDDYEQYF. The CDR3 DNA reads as TGTGCCAGCAGCGGATGGGACGACTACGAGCAGTACTTC.

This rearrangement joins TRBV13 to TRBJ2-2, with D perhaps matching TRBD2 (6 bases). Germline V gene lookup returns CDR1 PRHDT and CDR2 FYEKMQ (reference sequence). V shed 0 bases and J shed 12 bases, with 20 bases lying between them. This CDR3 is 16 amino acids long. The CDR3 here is CASSLGSRGSHSKLFF. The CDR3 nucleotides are TGTGCCAGCAGCTTAGGGTCTCGGGGGAGCCATTCTAAGCTGTTTTTT.

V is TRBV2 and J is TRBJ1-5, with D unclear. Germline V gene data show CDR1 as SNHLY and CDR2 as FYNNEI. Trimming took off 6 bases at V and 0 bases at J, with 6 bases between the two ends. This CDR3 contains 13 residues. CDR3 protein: CASRRDSNQPQHF. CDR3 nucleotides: TGTGCCAGCAGGAGGGATAGCAATCAGCCCCAGCATTTT. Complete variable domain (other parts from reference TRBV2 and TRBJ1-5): EPEVTQTPSHQVTQMGQEVILRCVPISNHLYFYWYRQILGQKVEFLVSFYNNEISEKSEIFDDQFSVERPDGSNFTLKIRSTKLEDSAMYFCASRRDSNQPQHFGDGTRLSIL.

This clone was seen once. CDR3 DNA sequence: TGTGCCTCCAGAGGGGGCGGAAACACCATATATTTT. Translation: CASRGGGNTIYF. This rearrangement joins TRBV7-8 to TRBJ1-3, with 7 bases fitting TRBD1. V gave up 11 bases and J gave up 4 bases; unmatched junction bases: 5. Germline loops: CDR1 SGHVS, CDR2 FQNEAQ. This CDR3 is 12 amino acids long. Full variable domain (rest looked up from reference TRBV7-8 and TRBJ1-3): GAGVSQSPRYKVAKRGQDVALRCDPISGHVSLFWYQQALGQGPEFLTYFQNEAQLDKSGLPSDRFFAERPEGSVSTLKIQRTQQEDSAVYLCASRGGGNTIYFGEGSWLTVV.

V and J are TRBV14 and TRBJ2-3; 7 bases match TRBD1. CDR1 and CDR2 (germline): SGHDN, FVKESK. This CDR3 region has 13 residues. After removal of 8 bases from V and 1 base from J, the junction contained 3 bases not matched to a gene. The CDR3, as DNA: TGTGCCAGCGGTCAGGGGGGCACAGATACGCAGTATTTT. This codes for CASGQGGTDTQYF.

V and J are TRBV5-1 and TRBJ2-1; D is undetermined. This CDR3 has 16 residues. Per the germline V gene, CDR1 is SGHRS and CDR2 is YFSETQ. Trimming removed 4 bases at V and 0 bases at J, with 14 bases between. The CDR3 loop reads CASSPRQASSYNEQFF. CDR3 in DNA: TGCGCCAGCAGCCCTCGCCAGGCGAGCTCCTACAATGAGCAGTTCTTC.

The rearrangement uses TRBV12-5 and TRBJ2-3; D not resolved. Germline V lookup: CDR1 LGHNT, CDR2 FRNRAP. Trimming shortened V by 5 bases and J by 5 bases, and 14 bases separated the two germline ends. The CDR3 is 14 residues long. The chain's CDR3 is CASGLARSGDTQYF. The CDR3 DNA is TGTGCTAGTGGTCTGGCCCGGAGTGGAGATACGCAGTATTTT.

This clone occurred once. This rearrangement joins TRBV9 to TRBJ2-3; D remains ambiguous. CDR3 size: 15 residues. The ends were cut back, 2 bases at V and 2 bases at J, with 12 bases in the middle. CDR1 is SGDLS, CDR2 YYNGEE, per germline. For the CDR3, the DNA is TGTGCCAGCAGCGTCCTGGGGTCTTCCACAGATACGCAGTATTTT. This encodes CASSVLGSSTDTQYF.

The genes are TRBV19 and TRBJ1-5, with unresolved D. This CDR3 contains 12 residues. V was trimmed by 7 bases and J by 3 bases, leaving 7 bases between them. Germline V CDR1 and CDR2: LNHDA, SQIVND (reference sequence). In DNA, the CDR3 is TGTGCCAGTAATCACCCCAATCAGCCCCAGCATTTT. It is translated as CASNHPNQPQHF. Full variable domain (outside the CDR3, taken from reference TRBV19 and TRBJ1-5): DGGITQSPKYLFRKEGQNVTLSCEQNLNHDAMYWYRQDPGQGLRLIYYSQIVNDFQKGDIAEGYSVSREKKESFPLTVTSAQKNPTAFYLCASNHPNQPQHFGDGTRLSIL.

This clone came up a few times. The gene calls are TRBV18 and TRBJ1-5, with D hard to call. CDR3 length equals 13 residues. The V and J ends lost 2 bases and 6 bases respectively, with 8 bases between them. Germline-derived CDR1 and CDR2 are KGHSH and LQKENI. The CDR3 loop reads CASSPGLSQPQHF. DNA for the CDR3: TGTGCCAGCTCACCAGGACTGTCTCAGCCCCAGCATTTT.

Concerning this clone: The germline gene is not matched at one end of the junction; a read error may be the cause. The CDR3 DNA sequence: TGTGCTAGCAGCTTAGCGCAGTACACCGGGGAGCTGTTTTTT. Protein product: CASSLAQYTGELFF. This chain uses TRBV7-7 with TRBJ2-2, with D perhaps TRBD2 (5 bases). This CDR3 region has 14 residues. Germline CDR1 is SSHAT and CDR2 is FNYEAQ (reference sequence).

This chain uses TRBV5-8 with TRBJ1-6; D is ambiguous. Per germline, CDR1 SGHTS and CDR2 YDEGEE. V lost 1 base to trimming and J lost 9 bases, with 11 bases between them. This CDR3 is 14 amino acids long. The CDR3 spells CASSLNRASSPLHF. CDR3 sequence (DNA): TGTGCCAGCAGCTTGAATAGGGCAAGTTCACCCCTCCACTTT.

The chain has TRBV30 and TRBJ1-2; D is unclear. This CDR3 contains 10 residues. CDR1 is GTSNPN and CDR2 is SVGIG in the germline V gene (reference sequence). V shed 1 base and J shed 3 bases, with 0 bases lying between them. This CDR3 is CAWSDYGYTF. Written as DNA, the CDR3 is TGTGCCTGGAGTGACTATGGCTACACCTTC.

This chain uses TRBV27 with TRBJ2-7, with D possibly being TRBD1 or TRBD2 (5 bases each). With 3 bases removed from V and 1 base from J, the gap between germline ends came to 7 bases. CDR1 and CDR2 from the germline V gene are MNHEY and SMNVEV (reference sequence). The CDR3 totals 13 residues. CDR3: CASSLWGSYEQYF. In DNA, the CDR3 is TGTGCCAGCAGTTTGTGGGGGTCCTACGAGCAGTACTTC.

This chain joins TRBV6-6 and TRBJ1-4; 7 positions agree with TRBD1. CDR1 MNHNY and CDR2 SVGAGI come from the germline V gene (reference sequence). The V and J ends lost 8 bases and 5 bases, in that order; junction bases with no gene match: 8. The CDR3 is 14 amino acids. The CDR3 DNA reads TGTGCCAGCGAAGACAGGGACTTAAATGAAAAACTGTTTTTT. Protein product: CASEDRDLNEKLFF.

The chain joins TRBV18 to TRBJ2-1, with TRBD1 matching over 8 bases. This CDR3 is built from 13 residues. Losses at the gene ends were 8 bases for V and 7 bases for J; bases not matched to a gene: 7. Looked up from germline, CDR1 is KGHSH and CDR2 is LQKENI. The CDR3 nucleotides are TGTGCCAGCCACCTTGACAGGGGAAATGAGCAGTTCTTC. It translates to CASHLDRGNEQFF. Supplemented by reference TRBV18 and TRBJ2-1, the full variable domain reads NAGVMQNPRHLVRRRGQEARLRCSPMKGHSHVYWYRQLPEEGLKFMVYLQKENIIDESGMPKERFSAEFPKEGPSILRIQQVVRGDSAAYFCASHLDRGNEQFFGPGTRLTVL.

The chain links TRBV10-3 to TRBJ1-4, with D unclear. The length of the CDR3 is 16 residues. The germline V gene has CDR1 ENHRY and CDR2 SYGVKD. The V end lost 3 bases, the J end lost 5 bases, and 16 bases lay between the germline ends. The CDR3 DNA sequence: TGTGCCATCAGTGACCCGGGGAGGGAGAGGAATGAAAAACTGTTTTTT. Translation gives CAISDPGRERNEKLFF.

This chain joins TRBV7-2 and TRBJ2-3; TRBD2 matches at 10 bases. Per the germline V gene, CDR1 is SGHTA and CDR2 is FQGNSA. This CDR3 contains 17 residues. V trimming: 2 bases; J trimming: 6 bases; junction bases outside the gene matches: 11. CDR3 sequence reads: CASSLRVSSGGRDTQYF. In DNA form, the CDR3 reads TGTGCCAGCAGCTTAAGGGTTTCTAGCGGGGGCAGGGATACGCAGTATTTT.